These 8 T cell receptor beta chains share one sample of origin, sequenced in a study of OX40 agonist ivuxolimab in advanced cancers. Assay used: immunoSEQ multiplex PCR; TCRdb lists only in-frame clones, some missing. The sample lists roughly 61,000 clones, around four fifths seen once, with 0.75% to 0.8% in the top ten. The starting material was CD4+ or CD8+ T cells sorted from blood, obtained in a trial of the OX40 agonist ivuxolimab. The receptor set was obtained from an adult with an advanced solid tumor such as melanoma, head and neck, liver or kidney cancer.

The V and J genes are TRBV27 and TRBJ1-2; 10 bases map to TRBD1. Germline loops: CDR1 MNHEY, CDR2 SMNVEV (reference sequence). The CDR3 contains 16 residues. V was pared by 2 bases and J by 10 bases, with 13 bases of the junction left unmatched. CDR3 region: CASSLAGAMGTGVYTF. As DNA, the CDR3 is TGTGCCAGCAGTTTAGCGGGCGCCATGGGGACAGGGGTCTACACCTTC.

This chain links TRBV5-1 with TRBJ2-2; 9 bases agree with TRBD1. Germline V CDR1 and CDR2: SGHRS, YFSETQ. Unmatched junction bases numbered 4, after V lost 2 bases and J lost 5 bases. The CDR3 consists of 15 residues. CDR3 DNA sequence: TGCGCCAGCAGCTTCCTACAGGGGGCAACCGGGGAGCTGTTTTTT. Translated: CASSFLQGATGELFF.

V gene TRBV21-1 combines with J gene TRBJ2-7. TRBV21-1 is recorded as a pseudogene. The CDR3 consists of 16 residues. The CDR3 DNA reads TGTGCCAGCAGCAAACTTCGGACCCCCGCCCTCTACGAGCAGTACTTC. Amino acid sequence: CASSKLRTPALYEQYF.

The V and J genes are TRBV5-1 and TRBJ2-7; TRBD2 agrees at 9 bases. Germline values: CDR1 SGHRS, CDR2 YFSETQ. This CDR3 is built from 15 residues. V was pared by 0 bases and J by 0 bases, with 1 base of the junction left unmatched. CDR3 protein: CASSLASGDSYEQYF. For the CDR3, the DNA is TGCGCCAGCAGCTTGGCTAGCGGGGACTCCTACGAGCAGTACTTC. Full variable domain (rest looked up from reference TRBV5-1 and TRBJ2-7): KAGVTQTPRYLIKTRGQQVTLSCSPISGHRSVSWYQQTPGQGLQFLFEYFSETQRNKGNFPGRFSGRQFSNSRSEMNVSTLELGDSALYLCASSLASGDSYEQYFGPGTRLTVT.

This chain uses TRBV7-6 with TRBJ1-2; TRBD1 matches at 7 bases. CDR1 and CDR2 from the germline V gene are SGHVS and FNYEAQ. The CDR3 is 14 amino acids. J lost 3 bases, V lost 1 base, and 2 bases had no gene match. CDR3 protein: CASSLGTGDYGYTF. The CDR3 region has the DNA TGTGCCAGCAGCTTAGGTACAGGGGACTATGGCTACACCTTC.

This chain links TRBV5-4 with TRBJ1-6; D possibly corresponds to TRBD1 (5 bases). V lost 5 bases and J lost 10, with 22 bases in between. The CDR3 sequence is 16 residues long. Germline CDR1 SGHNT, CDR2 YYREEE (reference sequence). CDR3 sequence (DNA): TGTGCCAGCAGGACGGGGGACGCCGCCGGAGGCTCACCCCTCCACTTT. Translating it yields CASRTGDAAGGSPLHF.

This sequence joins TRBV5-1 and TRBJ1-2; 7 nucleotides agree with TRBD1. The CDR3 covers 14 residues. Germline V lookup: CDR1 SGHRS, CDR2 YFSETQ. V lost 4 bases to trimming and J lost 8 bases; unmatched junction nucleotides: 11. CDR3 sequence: CASSISGGGEGYTF. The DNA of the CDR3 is TGCGCCAGCAGCATATCAGGGGGTGGAGAAGGCTACACCTTC.

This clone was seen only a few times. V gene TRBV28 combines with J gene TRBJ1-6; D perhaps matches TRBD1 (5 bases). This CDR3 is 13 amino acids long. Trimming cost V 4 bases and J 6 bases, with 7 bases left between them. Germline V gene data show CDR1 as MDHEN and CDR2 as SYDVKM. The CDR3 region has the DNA TGTGCCAGCAGTTCCAGGGCTAATTCACCCCTCCACTTT. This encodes CASSSRANSPLHF.